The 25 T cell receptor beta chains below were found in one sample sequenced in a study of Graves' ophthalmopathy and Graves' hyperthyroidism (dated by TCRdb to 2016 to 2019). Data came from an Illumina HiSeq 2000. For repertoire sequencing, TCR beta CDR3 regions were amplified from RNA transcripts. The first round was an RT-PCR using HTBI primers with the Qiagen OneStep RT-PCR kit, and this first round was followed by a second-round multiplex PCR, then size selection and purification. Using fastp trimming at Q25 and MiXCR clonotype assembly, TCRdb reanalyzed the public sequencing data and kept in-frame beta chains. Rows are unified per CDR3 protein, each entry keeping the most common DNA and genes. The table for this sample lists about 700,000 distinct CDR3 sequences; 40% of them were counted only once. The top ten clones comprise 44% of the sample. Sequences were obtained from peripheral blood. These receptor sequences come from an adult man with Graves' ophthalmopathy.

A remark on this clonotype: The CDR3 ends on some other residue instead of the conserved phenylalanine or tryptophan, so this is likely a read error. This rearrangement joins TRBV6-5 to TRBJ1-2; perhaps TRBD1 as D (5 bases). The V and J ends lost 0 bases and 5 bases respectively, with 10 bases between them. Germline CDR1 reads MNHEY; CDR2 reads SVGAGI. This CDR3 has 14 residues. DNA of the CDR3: TGTGCCAGCAGTTACTCGAAAGGGGTTTATGGCTACACCCCC. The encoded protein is CASSYSKGVYGYTP.

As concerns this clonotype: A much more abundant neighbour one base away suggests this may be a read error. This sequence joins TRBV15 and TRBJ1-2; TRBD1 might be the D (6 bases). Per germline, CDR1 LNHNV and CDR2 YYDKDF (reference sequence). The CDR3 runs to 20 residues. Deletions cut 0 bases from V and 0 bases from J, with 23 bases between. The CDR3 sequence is CATSRDPGQGKVVANYGYTF. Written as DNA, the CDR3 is TGTGCCACCAGCAGAGATCCGGGGCAGGGGAAGGTCGTAGCTAACTATGGCTACACCTTC.

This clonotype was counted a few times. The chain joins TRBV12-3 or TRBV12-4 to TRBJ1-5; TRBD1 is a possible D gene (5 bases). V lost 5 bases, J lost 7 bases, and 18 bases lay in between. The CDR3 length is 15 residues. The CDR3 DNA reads TGTGCCAGCAGTCAGACTCCAGGGTTTGGACAGCCCCAGCATTTT. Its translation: CASSQTPGFGQPQHF.

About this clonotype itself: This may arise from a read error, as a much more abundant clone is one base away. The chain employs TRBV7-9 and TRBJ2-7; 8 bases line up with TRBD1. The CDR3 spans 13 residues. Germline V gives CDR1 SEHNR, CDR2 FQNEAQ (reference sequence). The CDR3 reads CASGLPGGREQYF. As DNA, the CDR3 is TGTGCCAGCGGCTTGCCAGGGGGCAGGGAGCAGTACTTC. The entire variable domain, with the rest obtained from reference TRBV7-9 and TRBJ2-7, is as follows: DTGVSQNPRHKITKRGQNVTFRCDPISEHNRLYWYRQTLGQGPEFLTYFQNEAQLEKSRLLSDRFSAERPKGSFSTLEIQRTEQGDSAMYLCASGLPGGREQYFGPGTRLTVT.

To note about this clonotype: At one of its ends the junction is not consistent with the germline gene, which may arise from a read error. The CDR3 DNA sequence: TGTGCCAGCAGTGAGGTTCATCAGCCCCAGCATTTT. Its protein is CASSEVHQPQHF. V usage is TRBV24-1 and J usage is TRBJ1-5; D not resolved. The length of the CDR3 is 12 residues. Germline V gene lookup returns CDR1 KGHDR and CDR2 SFDVKD.

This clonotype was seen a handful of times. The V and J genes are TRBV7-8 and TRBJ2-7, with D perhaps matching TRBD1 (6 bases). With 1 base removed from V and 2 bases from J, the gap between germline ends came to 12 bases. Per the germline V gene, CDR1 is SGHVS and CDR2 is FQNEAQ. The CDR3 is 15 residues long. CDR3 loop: CASSLGTEDPYEQYF. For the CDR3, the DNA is TGTGCCAGCAGCTTAGGGACAGAGGACCCCTACGAGCAGTACTTC. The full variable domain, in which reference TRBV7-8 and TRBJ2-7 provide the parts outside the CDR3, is GAGVSQSPRYKVAKRGQDVALRCDPISGHVSLFWYQQALGQGPEFLTYFQNEAQLDKSGLPSDRFFAERPEGSVSTLKIQRTQQEDSAVYLCASSLGTEDPYEQYFGPGTRLTVT.

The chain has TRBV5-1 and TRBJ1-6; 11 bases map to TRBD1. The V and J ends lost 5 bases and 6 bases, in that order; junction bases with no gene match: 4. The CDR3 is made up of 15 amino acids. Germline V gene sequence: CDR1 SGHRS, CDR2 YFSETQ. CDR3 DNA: TGCGCCAGCAGAGGACAGGGGGCCGTTAATTCACCCCTCCACTTT. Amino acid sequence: CASRGQGAVNSPLHF.

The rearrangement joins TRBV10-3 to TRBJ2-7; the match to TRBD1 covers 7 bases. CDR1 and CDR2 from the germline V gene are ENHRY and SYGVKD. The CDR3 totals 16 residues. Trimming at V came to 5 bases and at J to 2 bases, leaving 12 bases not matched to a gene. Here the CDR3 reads CAISYSITGVPYEQYF. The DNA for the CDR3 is TGTGCCATCAGTTACTCGATCACAGGGGTGCCCTACGAGCAGTACTTC.

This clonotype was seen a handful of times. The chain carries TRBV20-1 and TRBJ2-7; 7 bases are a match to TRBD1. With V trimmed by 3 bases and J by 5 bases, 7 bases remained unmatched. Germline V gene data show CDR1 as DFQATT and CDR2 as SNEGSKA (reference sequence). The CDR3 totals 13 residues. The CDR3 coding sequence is TGCAGTGCTAGGACAGGGAGAACCCACGAGCAGTACTTC. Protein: CSARTGRTHEQYF.

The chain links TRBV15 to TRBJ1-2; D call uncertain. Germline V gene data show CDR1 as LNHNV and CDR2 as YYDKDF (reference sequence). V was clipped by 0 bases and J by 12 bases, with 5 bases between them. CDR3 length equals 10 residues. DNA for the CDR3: TGTGCCACCAGCAGAGATTGGGACACCTTC. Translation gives CATSRDWDTF.

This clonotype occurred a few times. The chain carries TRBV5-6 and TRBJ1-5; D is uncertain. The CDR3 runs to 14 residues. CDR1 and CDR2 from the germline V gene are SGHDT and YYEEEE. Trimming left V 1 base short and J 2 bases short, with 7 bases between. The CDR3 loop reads CASSLQLGNQPQHF. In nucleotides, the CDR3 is TGTGCCAGCAGCTTGCAGTTAGGCAATCAGCCCCAGCATTTT. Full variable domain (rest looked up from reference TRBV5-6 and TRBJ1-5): DAGVTQSPTHLIKTRGQQVTLRCSPKSGHDTVSWYQQALGQGPQFIFQYYEEEERQRGNFPDRFSGHQFPNYSSELNVNALLLGDSALYLCASSLQLGNQPQHFGDGTRLSIL.

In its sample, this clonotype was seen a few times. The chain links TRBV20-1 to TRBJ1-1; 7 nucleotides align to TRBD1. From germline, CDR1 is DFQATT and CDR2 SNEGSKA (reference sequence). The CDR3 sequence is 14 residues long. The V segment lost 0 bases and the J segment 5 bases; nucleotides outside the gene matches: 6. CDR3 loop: CSARDGGGGTEAFF. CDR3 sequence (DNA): TGCAGTGCTAGAGATGGAGGGGGCGGAACTGAAGCTTTCTTT.

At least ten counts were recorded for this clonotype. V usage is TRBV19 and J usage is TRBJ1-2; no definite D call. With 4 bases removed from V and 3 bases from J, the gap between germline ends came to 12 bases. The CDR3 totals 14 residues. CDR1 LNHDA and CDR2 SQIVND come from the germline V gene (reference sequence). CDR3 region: CASSNLGTDYGYTF. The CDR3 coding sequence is TGTGCCAGTAGTAATCTTGGCACGGACTATGGCTACACCTTC.

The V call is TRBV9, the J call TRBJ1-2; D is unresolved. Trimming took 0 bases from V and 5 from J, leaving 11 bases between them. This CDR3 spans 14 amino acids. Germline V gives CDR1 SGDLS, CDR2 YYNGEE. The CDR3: CASSVGTFRYGYTF. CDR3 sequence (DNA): TGTGCCAGCAGCGTAGGAACGTTTAGGTATGGCTACACCTTC.

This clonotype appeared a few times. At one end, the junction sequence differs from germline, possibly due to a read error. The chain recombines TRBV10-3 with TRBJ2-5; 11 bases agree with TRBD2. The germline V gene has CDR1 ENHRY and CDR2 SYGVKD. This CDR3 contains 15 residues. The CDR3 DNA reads TGTGCCAGCAGTACTAGCGGGGGCTTTCAAGAGACCCAGTACTTC. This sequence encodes CASSTSGGFQETQYF.

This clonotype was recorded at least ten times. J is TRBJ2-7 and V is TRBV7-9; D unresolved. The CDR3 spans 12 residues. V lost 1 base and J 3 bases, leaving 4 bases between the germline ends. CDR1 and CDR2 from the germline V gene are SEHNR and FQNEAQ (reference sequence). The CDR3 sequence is CASSLVDYEQYF. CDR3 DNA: TGTGCCAGCAGCTTAGTTGACTACGAGCAGTACTTC.

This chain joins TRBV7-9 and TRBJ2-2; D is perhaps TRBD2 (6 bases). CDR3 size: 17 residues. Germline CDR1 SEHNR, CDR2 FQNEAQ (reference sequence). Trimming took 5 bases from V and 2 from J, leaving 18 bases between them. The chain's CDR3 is CASSHGLPTANTGELFF. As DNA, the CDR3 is TGTGCCAGCAGCCACGGACTACCTACGGCCAACACCGGGGAGCTGTTTTTT.

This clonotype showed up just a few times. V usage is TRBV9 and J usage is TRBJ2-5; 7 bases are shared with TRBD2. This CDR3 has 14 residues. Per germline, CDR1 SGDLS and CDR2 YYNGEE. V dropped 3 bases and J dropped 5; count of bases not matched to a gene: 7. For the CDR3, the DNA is TGTGCCAGCAGCGGTGGTGGGAGGGGTGAGACCCAGTACTTC. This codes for CASSGGGRGETQYF.

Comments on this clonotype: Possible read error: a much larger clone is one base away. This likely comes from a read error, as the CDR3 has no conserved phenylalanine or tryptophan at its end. CDR3 in amino acids: CASSNLAGEGQETQYV. CDR3 DNA sequence: TGTGCCAGCAGTAACTTAGCGGGGGAGGGCCAAGAGACCCAGTACGTC. The J gene is TRBJ2-5, the V gene TRBV12-3 or TRBV12-4; the match to TRBD2 covers 9 bases. Trimming at V came to 5 bases and at J to 1 base, leaving 8 bases not matched to a gene. This CDR3 has 16 amino acids.

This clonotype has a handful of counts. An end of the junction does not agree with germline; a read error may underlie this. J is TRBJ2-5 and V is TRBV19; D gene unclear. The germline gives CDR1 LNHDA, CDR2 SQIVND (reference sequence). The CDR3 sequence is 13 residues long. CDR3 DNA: TGTGCCAGTAGTACGACGGTCCAAGAGGCCCAGTACTTC. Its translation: CASSTTVQEAQYF.

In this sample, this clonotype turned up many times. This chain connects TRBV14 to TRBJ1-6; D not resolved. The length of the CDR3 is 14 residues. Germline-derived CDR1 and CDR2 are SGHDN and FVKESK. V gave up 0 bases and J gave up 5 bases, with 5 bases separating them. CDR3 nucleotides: TGTGCCAGCAGCCAAGAACCGGATAATTCACCCCTCCACTTT. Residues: CASSQEPDNSPLHF.

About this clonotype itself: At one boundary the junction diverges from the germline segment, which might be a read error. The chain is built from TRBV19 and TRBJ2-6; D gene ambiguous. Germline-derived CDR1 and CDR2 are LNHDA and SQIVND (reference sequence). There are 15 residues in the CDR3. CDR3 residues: CASSARSSGTNVLTF. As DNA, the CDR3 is TGTGCCAGTAGCGCCCGGTCCTCTGGGACCAACGTCCTGACTTTC.

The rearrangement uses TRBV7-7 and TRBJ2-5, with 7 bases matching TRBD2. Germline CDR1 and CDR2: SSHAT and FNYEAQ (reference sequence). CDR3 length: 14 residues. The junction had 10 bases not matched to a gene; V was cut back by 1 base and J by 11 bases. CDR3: CASSLGGGADTQYF. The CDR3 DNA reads TGTGCCAGCAGCTTAGGGGGAGGGGCAGATACGCAGTACTTC.

CDR3 coding DNA: TGTGCCAGTATCCCCCGAGGGGGGACTGAAGCTTTCTTT. This encodes CASIPRGGTEAFF. The rearrangement links TRBV19 to TRBJ1-1; TRBD1 is a possible D gene (6 bases). Trimming pared 7 bases from V and 5 bases from J, leaving 14 bases between. This CDR3 is built from 13 residues. Germline CDR1 and CDR2: LNHDA and SQIVND (reference sequence).

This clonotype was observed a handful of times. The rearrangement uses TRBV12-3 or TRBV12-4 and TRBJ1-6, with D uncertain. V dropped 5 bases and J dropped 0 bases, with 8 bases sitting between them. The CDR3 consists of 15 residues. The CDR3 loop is CASSMSSSYNSPLHF. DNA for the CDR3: TGTGCCAGCAGTATGTCGAGCTCCTATAATTCACCCCTCCACTTT.